A single sample is the source of the 5 T cell receptor beta chains below, sequenced in a study of cytomegalovirus exposure and HLA in healthy donors. It was with 60 Vbeta and 13 Jbeta primers that the PCR ran. Profiling relied on immunoSEQ multiplex PCR, and the TCRdb table lists in-frame clones only, not all of them. The sample lists some 190,000 clones, roughly 79% seen once, with 1.6% in the top ten. The sequenced sample was PBMCs. The receptors here all came from a young woman in good health and CMV-seronegative.

This clone has only a few counts. The chain recombines TRBV11-3 with TRBJ2-1; D possibly corresponds to TRBD2 (5 bases). Germline V lookup: CDR1 SGHNT, CDR2 YENEEA. V dropped 0 bases and J dropped 4 bases, with 13 bases sitting between them. The CDR3 spans 16 residues. The CDR3 region is CASSLEGAVGYNEQFF. The CDR3 DNA reads as TGTGCCAGCAGCTTAGAGGGAGCCGTAGGGTACAATGAGCAGTTCTTC.

The chain joins TRBV5-1 to TRBJ1-4; TRBD1 might be the D (5 bases). CDR1 and CDR2 from the germline V gene are SGHRS and YFSETQ. Trimming removed 0 bases at V and 4 bases at J, with 13 bases between. This CDR3 comprises 16 residues. CDR3 nucleotide sequence: TGCGCCAGCAGCTTGGGGGTCAGGGCGAGTAATGAAAAACTGTTTTTT. Its translation is CASSLGVRASNEKLFF.

In regard to this clone: One junction end does not reproduce the germline sequence, and a read error may be involved. The chain employs TRBV4-2 and TRBJ1-1, with TRBD1 matching 9 bases. The germline gives CDR1 LGHNA, CDR2 YNFKEQ. CDR3 length: 19 residues. As DNA, the CDR3 is TGTGCCAGCAGCCAAGCCGGGACAGGGAGCTTTGGGACACACACTGGAGCTTTCTTT. This encodes CASSQAGTGSFGTHTGAFF.

This clone was seen a few times. This sample includes further DNA sequences coding for the same CDR3. V gene TRBV25-1 combines with J gene TRBJ1-6; 9 nucleotides agree with TRBD1. The CDR3 is 15 amino acids. In germline, CDR1 is MGHDK, CDR2 SYGVNS. The V and J ends lost 1 base and 7 bases, in that order; junction bases with no gene match: 2. Written as DNA, the CDR3 is TGTGCCAGCAGTGAATCGGACAGGGGCAATTCACCCCTCCACTTT. Protein product: CASSESDRGNSPLHF. The full variable domain, its missing parts supplied by reference TRBV25-1 and TRBJ1-6, is EADIYQTPRYLVIGTGKKITLECSQTMGHDKMYWYQQDPGMELHLIHYSYGVNSTEKGDLSSESTVSRIRTEHFPLTLESARPSHTSQYLCASSESDRGNSPLHFGNGTRLTVT.

This clone came up a few times. The CDR3 DNA follows: TGTGCCAGCTGTTGCCGAGATGGTTTCTCCTACAATGAGCAGTTCTTC. Residues: CASCCRDGFSYNEQFF. The chain combines TRBV27 with TRBJ2-1, with D uncertain. CDR3 length: 16 residues. Per the germline V gene, CDR1 is MNHEY and CDR2 is SMNVEV (reference sequence). With 8 bases removed from V and 0 bases from J, the gap between germline ends came to 17 bases.